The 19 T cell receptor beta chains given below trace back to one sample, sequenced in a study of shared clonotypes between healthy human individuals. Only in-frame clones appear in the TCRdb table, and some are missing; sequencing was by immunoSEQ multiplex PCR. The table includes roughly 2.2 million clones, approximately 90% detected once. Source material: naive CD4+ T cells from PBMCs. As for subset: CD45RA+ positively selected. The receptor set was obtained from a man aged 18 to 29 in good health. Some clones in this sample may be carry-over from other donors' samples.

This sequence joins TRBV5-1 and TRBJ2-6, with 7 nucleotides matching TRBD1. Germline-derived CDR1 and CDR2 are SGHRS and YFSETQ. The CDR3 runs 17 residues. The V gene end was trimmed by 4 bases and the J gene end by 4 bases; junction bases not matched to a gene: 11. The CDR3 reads CASSEGGAGNGANVLTF. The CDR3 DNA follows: TGCGCCAGCAGCGAAGGGGGCGCCGGGAACGGGGCCAACGTCCTGACTTTC.

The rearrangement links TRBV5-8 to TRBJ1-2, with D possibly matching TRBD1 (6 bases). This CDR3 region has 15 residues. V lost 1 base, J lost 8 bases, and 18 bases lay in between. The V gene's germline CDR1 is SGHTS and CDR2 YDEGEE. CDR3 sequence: CASSLRTAGITGYTF. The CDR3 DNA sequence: TGTGCCAGCAGCTTGCGGACAGCGGGTATAACGGGCTACACCTTC. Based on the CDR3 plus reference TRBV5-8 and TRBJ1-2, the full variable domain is EAGVTQSPTHLIKTRGQQATLRCSPISGHTSVYWYQQALGLGLQFLLWYDEGEERNRGNFPPRFSGRQFPNYSSELNVNALELEDSALYLCASSLRTAGITGYTFGSGTRLTVV.

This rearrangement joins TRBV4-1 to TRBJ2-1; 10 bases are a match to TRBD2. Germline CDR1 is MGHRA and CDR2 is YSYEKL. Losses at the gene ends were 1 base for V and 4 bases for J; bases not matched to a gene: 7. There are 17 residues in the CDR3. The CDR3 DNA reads TGCGCCAGCAGCCAAGCGGTCGGGACTAGCGTTTACAATGAGCAGTTCTTC. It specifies CASSQAVGTSVYNEQFF.

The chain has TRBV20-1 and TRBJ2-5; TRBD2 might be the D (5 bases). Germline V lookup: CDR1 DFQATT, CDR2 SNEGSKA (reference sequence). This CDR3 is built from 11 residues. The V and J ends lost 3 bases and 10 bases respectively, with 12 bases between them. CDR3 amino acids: CSASTTRDQYF. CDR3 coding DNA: TGCAGTGCTAGTACGACGAGGGACCAGTACTTC.

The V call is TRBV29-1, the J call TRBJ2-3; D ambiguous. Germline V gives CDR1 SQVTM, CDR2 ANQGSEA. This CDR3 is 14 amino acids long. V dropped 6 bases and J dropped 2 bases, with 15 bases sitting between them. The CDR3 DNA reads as TGCAGCGTGGGTCGGGTCGAGGTCACAGATACGCAGTATTTT. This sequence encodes CSVGRVEVTDTQYF.

The CDR3 DNA reads TGTGCCAGCACCCCGAGACTAGCGGGGACCGGGGAGCTGTTTTTT. Its translation: CASTPRLAGTGELFF. V and J are TRBV5-8 and TRBJ2-2; 11 positions agree with TRBD2. The CDR3 is made up of 15 amino acids. Germline CDR1 is SGHTS and CDR2 is YDEGEE. Germline trimming cut 6 bases from V and 5 bases from J; bases unmatched to any gene: 6.

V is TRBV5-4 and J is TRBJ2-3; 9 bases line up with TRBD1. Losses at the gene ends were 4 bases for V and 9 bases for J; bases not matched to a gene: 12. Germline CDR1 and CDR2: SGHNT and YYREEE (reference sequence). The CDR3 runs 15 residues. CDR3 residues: CASSAGDRERVTQYF. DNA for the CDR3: TGTGCCAGCAGCGCGGGGGACAGGGAGAGGGTCACGCAGTATTTT.

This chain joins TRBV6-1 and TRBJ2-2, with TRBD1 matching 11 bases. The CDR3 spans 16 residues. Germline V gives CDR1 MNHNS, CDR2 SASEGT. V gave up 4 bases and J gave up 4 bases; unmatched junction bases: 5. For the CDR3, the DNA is TGTGCCAGCAGTGGAGGGACAGGGGGGATCACCGGGGAGCTGTTTTTT. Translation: CASSGGTGGITGELFF.

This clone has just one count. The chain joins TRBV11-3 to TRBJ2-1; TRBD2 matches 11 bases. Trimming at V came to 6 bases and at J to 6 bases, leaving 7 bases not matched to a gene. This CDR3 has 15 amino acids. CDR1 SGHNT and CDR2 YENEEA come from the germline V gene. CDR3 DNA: TGTGCCAGCAGTTTCCTAGCGGGAGGACGCAATGAGCAGTTCTTC. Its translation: CASSFLAGGRNEQFF.

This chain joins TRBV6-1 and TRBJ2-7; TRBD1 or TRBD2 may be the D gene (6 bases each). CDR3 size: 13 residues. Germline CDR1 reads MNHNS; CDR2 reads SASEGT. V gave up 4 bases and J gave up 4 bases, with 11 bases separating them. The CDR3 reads CASSVRGVYEQYF. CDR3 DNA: TGTGCCAGCAGTGTGAGGGGGGTGTACGAGCAGTACTTC.

CDR3 loop: CASRSTPGSHNEQFF. As DNA, the CDR3 is TGTGCCAGCAGATCTACGCCGGGGTCCCACAATGAGCAGTTCTTC. V is TRBV11-2 and J is TRBJ2-1; weak D call: TRBD2 (5 bases). V lost 6 bases, J lost 5 bases, and 17 bases lay in between. The CDR3 spans 15 residues. Germline V gene data show CDR1 as SGHAT and CDR2 as FQNNGV.

The CDR3 is CASSKGNSYEQYF. The CDR3 nucleotides read TGTGCCAGCAGTAAAGGGAACTCCTACGAGCAGTACTTC. J is TRBJ2-7 and V is TRBV28; D gene uncertain. CDR1 and CDR2 (germline): MDHEN, SYDVKM. This CDR3 region has 13 residues. Trimming left V 5 bases short and J 0 bases short, with 8 bases between.

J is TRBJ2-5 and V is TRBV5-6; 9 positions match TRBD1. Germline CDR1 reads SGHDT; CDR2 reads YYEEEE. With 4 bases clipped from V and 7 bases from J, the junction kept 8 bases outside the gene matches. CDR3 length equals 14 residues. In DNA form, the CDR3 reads TGTGCCAGCAGCCCTTCACAGGGGGCCGGGACCCAGTACTTC. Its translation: CASSPSQGAGTQYF.

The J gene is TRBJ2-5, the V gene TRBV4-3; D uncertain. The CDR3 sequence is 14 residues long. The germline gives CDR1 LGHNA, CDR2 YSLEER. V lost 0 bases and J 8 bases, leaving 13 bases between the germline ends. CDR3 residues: CASSQESPSGTQYF. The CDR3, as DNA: TGCGCCAGCAGCCAAGAGTCCCCCTCAGGAACCCAGTACTTC.

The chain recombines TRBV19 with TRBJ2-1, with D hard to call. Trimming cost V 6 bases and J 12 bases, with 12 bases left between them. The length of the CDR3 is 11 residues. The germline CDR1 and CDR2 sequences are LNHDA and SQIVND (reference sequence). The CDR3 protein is CASRSVLGQFF. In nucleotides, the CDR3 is TGTGCCAGTAGGAGTGTCCTGGGGCAGTTCTTC.

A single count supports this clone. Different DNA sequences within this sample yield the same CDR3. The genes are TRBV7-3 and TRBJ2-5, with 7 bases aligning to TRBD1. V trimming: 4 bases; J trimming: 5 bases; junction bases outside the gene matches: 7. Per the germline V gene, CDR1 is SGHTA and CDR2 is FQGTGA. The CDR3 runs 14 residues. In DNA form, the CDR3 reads TGTGCCAGCAGCTCTACAGGGGTAGGCGAGACCCAGTACTTC. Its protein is CASSSTGVGETQYF.

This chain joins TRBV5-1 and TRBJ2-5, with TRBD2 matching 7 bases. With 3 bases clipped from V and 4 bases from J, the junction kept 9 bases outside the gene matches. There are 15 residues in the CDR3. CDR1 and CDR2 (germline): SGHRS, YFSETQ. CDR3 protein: CASSSTGTNIETQYF. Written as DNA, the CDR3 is TGCGCCAGCAGCTCTACCGGGACTAACATAGAGACCCAGTACTTC.

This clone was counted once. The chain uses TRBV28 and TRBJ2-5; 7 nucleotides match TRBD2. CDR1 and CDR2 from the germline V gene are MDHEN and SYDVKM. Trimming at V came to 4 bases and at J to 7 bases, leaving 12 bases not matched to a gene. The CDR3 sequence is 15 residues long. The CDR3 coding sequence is TGTGCCAGCAGTTCTTCTAGCGGCCTTTTGTGGACCCAGTACTTC. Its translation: CASSSSSGLLWTQYF.

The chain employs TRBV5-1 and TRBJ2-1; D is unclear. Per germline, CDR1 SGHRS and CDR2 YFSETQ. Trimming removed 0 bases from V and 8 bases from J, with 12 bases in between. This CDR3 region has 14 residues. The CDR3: CASSLASGWDEQFF. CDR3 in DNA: TGCGCCAGCAGCTTGGCCTCCGGGTGGGATGAGCAGTTCTTC.